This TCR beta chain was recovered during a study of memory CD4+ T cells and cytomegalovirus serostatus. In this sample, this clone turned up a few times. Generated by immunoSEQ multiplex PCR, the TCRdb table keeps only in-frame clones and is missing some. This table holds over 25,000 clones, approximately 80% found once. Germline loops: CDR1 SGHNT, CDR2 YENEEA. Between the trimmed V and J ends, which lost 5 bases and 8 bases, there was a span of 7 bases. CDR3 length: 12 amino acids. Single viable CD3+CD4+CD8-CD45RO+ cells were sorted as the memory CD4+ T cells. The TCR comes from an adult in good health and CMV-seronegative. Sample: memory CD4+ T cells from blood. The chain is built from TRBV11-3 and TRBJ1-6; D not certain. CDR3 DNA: TGTGCCAGCAGCCCCGGACATTCACCCCTCCACTTT. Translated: CASSPGHSPLHF.